These 13 T cell receptor beta chains came from one sample sequenced in a study of beta chain features in type 1 diabetes. Study findings and constraints: In all four CD4+ subsets, TCRB CDR3 length was significantly, moderately reduced in type 1 diabetes.

No antigen is known for these receptors. Expressed TCRB transcripts got sequenced, as all isolated RNA was reverse transcribed. TCRdb keeps only in-frame clones here, not all; method: immunoSEQ multiplex PCR. The sample has fewer than 300,000 clones, roughly a tenth seen once. The sample consisted of naive CD4+ T cells from blood. The receptors shown here come from a man under 40 with type 1 diabetes.

On this clone itself: Relative to the germline gene, one junction end is altered; a read error may explain this. The CDR3 coding sequence is TGTGCCAGCAGCCCCGGGACTAGCGGGGCAGGCGGGCACTTC. Translating it yields CASSPGTSGAGGHF. V gene TRBV28 combines with J gene TRBJ2-7; 13 nucleotides line up with TRBD2. Germline V gene lookup returns CDR1 MDHEN and CDR2 SYDVKM. This CDR3 has 14 amino acids.

This clone was found a few times. V gene TRBV2 combines with J gene TRBJ2-3; D unclear. The CDR3 is made up of 14 amino acids. V lost 4 bases and J lost 0, with 8 bases in between. Germline V lookup: CDR1 SNHLY, CDR2 FYNNEI. CDR3 sequence reads: CASSGLTSTDTQYF. CDR3 DNA: TGTGCCAGCAGTGGTCTAACTAGCACAGATACGCAGTATTTT. The full variable domain, rest sourced from reference TRBV2 and TRBJ2-3, is EPEVTQTPSHQVTQMGQEVILRCVPISNHLYFYWYRQILGQKVEFLVSFYNNEISEKSEIFDDQFSVERPDGSNFTLKIRSTKLEDSAMYFCASSGLTSTDTQYFGPGTRLTVL.

This clone was found a few times. The chain combines TRBV9 with TRBJ1-1; a weak D match, TRBD1 (6 bases). The CDR3 spans 14 residues. Germline loops: CDR1 SGDLS, CDR2 YYNGEE. Trimming took 4 bases from V and 3 from J, leaving 13 bases between them. The CDR3 DNA reads as TGTGCCAGCAGCCCAGGGGACCGGGACACTGAAGCTTTCTTT. As protein: CASSPGDRDTEAFF.

The chain links TRBV4-1 to TRBJ1-5, with D tentatively TRBD1 (5 bases). Germline V gene data show CDR1 as MGHRA and CDR2 as YSYEKL. V gave up 1 base and J gave up 7 bases, with 20 bases separating them. The CDR3 consists of 17 residues. CDR3 loop: CASSQGIGGAAGQPQHF. The CDR3 bases are TGCGCCAGCAGCCAAGGTATCGGGGGAGCCGCGGGGCAGCCCCAGCATTTT.

V is TRBV2 and J is TRBJ1-2, with D possibly TRBD1 on 6 matching bases. This CDR3 has 14 amino acids. V was trimmed by 8 bases and J by 5 bases, leaving 18 bases between them. CDR1 and CDR2 from the germline V gene are SNHLY and FYNNEI. Written as DNA, the CDR3 is TGTGCCAGCCGCACCGAGGGAGGGGGTTATGGCTACACCTTC. Its translation: CASRTEGGGYGYTF.

This clone appeared a few times. This chain uses TRBV5-1 with TRBJ2-5; D perhaps matches TRBD2 (6 bases). Between the trimmed V and J ends, which lost 3 bases and 9 bases, there was a span of 18 bases. CDR1 and CDR2 from the germline V gene are SGHRS and YFSETQ. The CDR3 extends over 14 amino acids. The CDR3 DNA reads TGCGCCAGCAGCTCTGGGGGAGGCCAACGGGCCCAGTACTTC. Residues: CASSSGGGQRAQYF.

This clone was picked up a small number of times. The V and J genes are TRBV4-1 and TRBJ2-3; D is perhaps TRBD2 (6 bases). The CDR3 has 15 residues. V lost 3 bases to trimming and J lost 4 bases, with 14 bases between them. Germline values: CDR1 MGHRA, CDR2 YSYEKL. The CDR3 bases are TGCGCCAGCAGCCAGGTCGGGGGAATGGCAGATACGCAGTATTTT. Its translation is CASSQVGGMADTQYF.

This clone was seen only a few times. The V call is TRBV4-1, the J call TRBJ2-5; the D is unclear. Germline values: CDR1 MGHRA, CDR2 YSYEKL. Trimming left V 0 bases short and J 4 bases short, with 9 bases between. The CDR3 runs 14 residues. The CDR3 here is CASSQDERGETQYF. The DNA for the CDR3 is TGCGCCAGCAGCCAAGATGAGCGAGGAGAGACCCAGTACTTC.

This clone was seen a handful of times. The rearrangement joins TRBV12-5 to TRBJ2-3; 7 bases agree with TRBD1. This CDR3 spans 17 amino acids. V dropped 1 base and J dropped 4; count of bases not matched to a gene: 11. Looked up from germline, CDR1 is LGHNT and CDR2 is FRNRAP. CDR3 DNA: TGTGCTAGTGGTTTGGCACCCGGGACAGCTCACGCAGATACGCAGTATTTT. Protein: CASGLAPGTAHADTQYF.

CDR3 sequence: CASTQGFNTGELFF. CDR3 DNA: TGTGCCAGCACTCAGGGTTTTAACACCGGGGAGCTGTTTTTT. The chain has TRBV7-3 and TRBJ2-2; TRBD1 might be the D (5 bases). Trimming cost V 7 bases and J 2 bases, with 11 bases left between them. The CDR3 runs 14 residues. The germline gives CDR1 SGHTA, CDR2 FQGTGA.

This clone occurred a few times. Within the sample, other DNA sequences also encode this same CDR3. This rearrangement joins TRBV18 to TRBJ2-3; D is unclear. V shed 3 bases and J shed 2 bases, with 6 bases lying between them. The CDR3 has 13 residues. Germline CDR1 KGHSH, CDR2 LQKENI. The CDR3 loop reads CASSPPNTDTQYF. CDR3 DNA: TGTGCCAGCTCACCTCCCAACACAGATACGCAGTATTTT.

Only a few counts were recorded for this clone. The chain's CDR3 is CASSVQEYNEQFF. The CDR3 region has the DNA TGTGCCAGCAGTGTCCAGGAATACAATGAGCAGTTCTTC. The chain has TRBV25-1 and TRBJ2-1; no clear D gene. This CDR3 is built from 13 residues. Germline V gene lookup returns CDR1 MGHDK and CDR2 SYGVNS. The V and J ends lost 4 bases and 4 bases respectively, with 8 bases between them.

This clone was seen more than once but under ten times. The V call is TRBV9, the J call TRBJ2-3; perhaps TRBD1 as D (8 bases). The V and J ends lost 4 bases and 6 bases respectively, with 18 bases between them. The germline V gene encodes CDR1 SGDLS and CDR2 YYNGEE. The CDR3 length is 15 residues. The CDR3 coding sequence is TGTGCCAGCAGCATCCGACAGGGGAGGGGTGATACGCAGTATTTT. Encoded protein: CASSIRQGRGDTQYF.